The TCR beta chain described here comes from a study of Ad26.COV2.S vaccination and SARS-CoV-2 variants. Treatment reported: over 15 received Ad26.COV2.S at low or high dose, single or two shots; about 5 received placebo; per-sample allocation not given. Each sample was drawn 63 days after the first injection (of vaccine or placebo). The CDR3 extends over 14 amino acids. Between the trimmed V and J ends, which lost 0 bases and 0 bases, there was a span of 7 bases. Germline CDR1 and CDR2: SGHDT and YYEEEE. The repertoire was sequenced with immunoSEQ multiplex PCR; TCRdb's copy has only in-frame clones and lacks some. The table has 410,000 or so clones, over 80% seen once.

The sample was peripheral blood, taken in a trial of Ad26.COV2.S vaccine versus placebo. The TCR was taken from a person between 18 and 59 years old who received the Ad26.COV2.S COVID-19 vaccine or a placebo. This chain joins TRBV5-6 and TRBJ2-7; D uncertain. The CDR3 region has the DNA TGTGCCAGCAGCTTGGACAGTTCCTCCTACGAGCAGTACTTC. Translation gives CASSLDSSSYEQYF.